The 5 T cell receptor beta chains below all came from one sample that was sequenced in a study of blood T cells in healthy people across ages. A sample-barcoded 5' primer and a J-beta primer mix were used in a second PCR of about 7 to 12 cycles. TCRdb recomputed calls from the 5' RACE reads with MiXCR, one row per CDR3 protein. Here the sample spans just over 1 million distinct CDR3 sequences, more than 35% being singletons. The sample taken for sequencing was blood. Receptor source: a woman in her sixties in good health.

The chain joins TRBV7-8 to TRBJ2-1; the match to TRBD1 covers 7 bases. Unmatched junction bases numbered 6, after V lost 1 base and J lost 6 bases. Germline values: CDR1 SGHVS, CDR2 FQNEAQ. This CDR3 is built from 15 residues. The DNA of the CDR3 is TGTGCCAGCAGCTTAGGGGACAGCGGATCCAATGAGCAGTTCTTC. This sequence encodes CASSLGDSGSNEQFF.

This clonotype occurred a few times. The rearrangement joins TRBV24-1 to TRBJ2-1, with TRBD1 matching 9 bases. This CDR3 is 16 amino acids long. Germline CDR1 reads KGHDR; CDR2 reads SFDVKD. J gave up 4 bases and V 2 bases, and 5 bases lay outside the gene matches. CDR3 amino acids: CATSDSRQGGYNEQFF. CDR3 coding DNA: TGTGCCACCAGTGATTCGAGACAGGGGGGATACAATGAGCAGTTCTTC.

The chain couples TRBV27 to TRBJ2-1, with 12 bases aligning to TRBD2. In germline, CDR1 is MNHEY, CDR2 SMNVEV (reference sequence). The length of the CDR3 is 18 residues. Germline trimming cut 6 bases from V and 8 bases from J; bases unmatched to any gene: 17. The CDR3 is CASRLRLTRLAGVDEQFF. The CDR3 nucleotides read TGTGCCAGCAGATTAAGACTCACCCGACTAGCGGGAGTCGATGAGCAGTTCTTC.

In its sample, this clonotype was seen a few times. This chain links TRBV5-1 with TRBJ1-1; D is unclear. Germline lookup yields CDR1 SGHRS and CDR2 YFSETQ. This CDR3 comprises 14 residues. The V and J ends lost 1 base and 0 bases respectively, with 7 bases between them. CDR3 sequence (DNA): TGCGCCAGCAGCTTGAAAGGTATGAACACTGAAGCTTTCTTT. This translates into CASSLKGMNTEAFF.

This chain joins TRBV27 and TRBJ2-2; 10 nucleotides match TRBD1. The CDR3 totals 20 residues. Germline V gene lookup returns CDR1 MNHEY and CDR2 SMNVEV (reference sequence). V trimming: 1 base; J trimming: 1 base; junction bases outside the gene matches: 12. The CDR3 DNA is TGTGCCAGCAGTTTATTGCGTGGTATCGGACAGGGGGTGAACACCGGGGAGCTGTTTTTT. Translated, it gives CASSLLRGIGQGVNTGELFF.